Listed below are T cell receptor beta chains from one sample, sequenced in a study of T-cell reconstitution after alpha-beta-depleted transplantation in children. TCRdb fed the PCR reads into MiXCR, producing one record per CDR3 protein. The sample has about 15,000 distinct CDR3 sequences; about 8% are singletons. The source was PBMCs, mostly from graft donor cells, collected 60 days after TCRalphabeta/CD19-depleted stem cell transplant. The receptors derive from a boy younger than two who had a stem cell transplant for Wiskott-Aldrich syndrome, so the T cells may come from the graft donor. The CDR3 runs from the conserved cysteine through the conserved F or W.

TRBV20-1,TRBJ1-3,CSARGAFGNTIYF
TRBV7-9,TRBJ1-5,CASTTDSNQPQHF
TRBV14,TRBJ2-3,CASSQDRSSQYF
TRBV28,TRBJ2-7,CASSLWRTGPEQYF
TRBV5-5,TRBJ1-2,CASSYAQARGYTF
TRBV20-1,TRBJ2-3,CSASLLSLDTQYF
TRBV6-1,TRBJ2-2,CASSDPPGGNTGELFF
TRBV20-1,TRBJ1-4,CSARQGANEKLFF
TRBV6-1,TRBJ1-4,CASRTGGGTNEKLFF
TRBV28,TRBJ2-7,CASSFPTIYEQYF
TRBV5-1,TRBJ2-1,CASSLGGRGNNEQFF
TRBV15,TRBJ1-2,CATSSRIQGFYGYTF
TRBV10-3,TRBJ2-2,CPISSGSGTGELFF
TRBV3-1,TRBJ2-7,CASSSGTAYEQYF
TRBV5-1,TRBJ2-1,CASSQTSGRPIYNEQFF
TRBV5-1,TRBJ2-3,CASSRLAGADTQYF
TRBV5-5,TRBJ1-1,CASSSQSNTEAFF
TRBV9,TRBJ2-1,CASSARQGRSYNEQFF
TRBV5-1,TRBJ2-3,CASSLAWGLLSTDTQYF
TRBV30,TRBJ2-1,CACGKSSYNEQFF
TRBV27,TRBJ2-3,CASANEAIGTDTQYF
TRBV5-8,TRBJ2-2,CASSSEREKRAGELFF
TRBV20-1,TRBJ1-1,CSASPGTGDTEAFF
TRBV5-1,TRBJ1-1,CASSFLQSRALNTEAFF
TRBV7-9,TRBJ1-6,CASSRMGGNSPLHF
TRBV7-9,TRBJ1-6,CASRLTTGTPGSPLHF
TRBV7-9,TRBJ2-1,CASSFSAGESFF
TRBV18,TRBJ1-1,CASSPDSMNTEAFF
TRBV18,TRBJ2-5,CASSPSDYSETQYF
TRBV7-7,TRBJ2-7,CASSLNQGRDEQYF
TRBV5-1,TRBJ1-2,CASSLSAGNYGYTF
TRBV3-1,TRBJ2-1,CASSQDLLAGVVNEQFF
TRBV5-1,TRBJ2-7,CASSLERTPSYEQYF
TRBV6-5,TRBJ1-4,CASRRTATNEKLFF
TRBV7-2,TRBJ2-5,CASSLDPSGSQYF
TRBV20-1,TRBJ1-1,CSATQGGSEAFF
TRBV7-9,TRBJ1-1,CASSTRDLSLNTEAFF
TRBV7-2,TRBJ1-2,CASSPPGGRYGYTF
TRBV7-2,TRBJ2-7,CASSYPGTQSSYEQYF
TRBV11-2,TRBJ2-1,CASSLDVSGRFYSNEQFF
TRBV7-9,TRBJ1-2,CASSSRGHPGRYGYTF
TRBV7-6,TRBJ2-2,CASSHTSGVFAGELFF
TRBV20-1,TRBJ2-7,CSASWLAGLGEQYF
TRBV7-9,TRBJ1-1,CASSSALNTEAFF
TRBV7-6,TRBJ1-1,CASSWGRTEAFF
TRBV6-1,TRBJ2-7,CASSHLRQTSSYEQYF
TRBV21-1,TRBJ2-7,CASSKVVQGRTYEQYF
TRBV18,TRBJ1-3,CASSPWQIGNTIYF
TRBV9,TRBJ1-2,CASSVGHNYGYTF
TRBV6-5,TRBJ2-3,CASSYSRSTDTQYF
TRBV9,TRBJ2-1,CASSESSGTLYNEQFF
TRBV5-4,TRBJ2-3,CASSSAKLTSTDTQYF
TRBV2,TRBJ2-7,CASTPYEQYF
TRBV7-3,TRBJ2-6,CASSLYRGLDGANVLTF
TRBV12-3/TRBV12-4,TRBJ1-5,CASSRTLSASDPNQPQHF
TRBV29-1,TRBJ2-1,CSVEAVSSYNEQFF
TRBV5-1,TRBJ2-3,CASSFLAGGTQYF
TRBV27,TRBJ1-2,CASRDTYGYTF